These T cell receptor beta chains were read from a single sample in a study of cytomegalovirus exposure and HLA in healthy donors. Using immunoSEQ multiplex PCR, the repertoire was profiled, and TCRdb retains in-frame clones only, with some absent. The repertoire consists of about 160,000 clones, with roughly 80% occurring once and the leading ten covering 4% to 5.5%. The sample comprised PBMCs. The source is a man aged 30-40 years in good health and CMV-seronegative. The CDR3 runs from the conserved cysteine through the conserved F or W. The D gene is left open where the match is weak. Not all rows give a size; the values are once, few, many and, for expanded clones, a class.

D	V	J	size	DNA	CDR3
.	TRBV4-1	TRBJ2-7	.	TGCGCCAGCAGCCAAGATCAGGAACTCATTTCGGGGGAGCAGTACTTC	CASSQDQELISGEQYF
TRBD1	TRBV2	TRBJ1-5	.	TGTGCCAGCCCACAAACACCCGGGACAGGGTCCCCCTTAAATCAGCCCCAGCATTTT	CASPQTPGTGSPLNQPQHF
.	TRBV9	TRBJ1-1	.	TGTGCCAGCAGCGCGGGACATGGGCTGAACACTGAAGCTTTCTTT	CASSAGHGLNTEAFF
TRBD2	TRBV9	TRBJ2-3	.	TGTGCCAGCAGCGTAGGAAGCGGGGGGGCCGAAGATACGCAGTATTTT	CASSVGSGGAEDTQYF
.	TRBV5-4	TRBJ1-4	.	TGTGCCAGCAGCTTGGGTGGGGGCCGTGAAAAACTGTTTTTT	CASSLGGGREKLFF
.	TRBV28	TRBJ1-4	.	TGTGCCAGCAAGGAGGGAGGGGATGAAAAACTGTTTTTT	CASKEGGDEKLFF
.	TRBV29-1	TRBJ1-2	.	TGCAGCGTTAAGGACAGATCTTATGGCTACACCTTC	CSVKDRSYGYTF
.	TRBV19	TRBJ1-2	.	TGTGCCAGTAGTACATACCGTCGGACAGTCGGCTCCCCCTATGGCTACACCTTC	CASSTYRRTVGSPYGYTF
.	TRBV11-2	TRBJ2-2	.	TGTGCCAGCAGCTTGGAGGGGCCCTACACCGGGGAGCTGTTTTTT	CASSLEGPYTGELFF
TRBD1	TRBV4-2	TRBJ1-2	.	TGTGCCAGCAGCGCCCTTGACAGGGTGGAGAACTATGGCTACACCTTC	CASSALDRVENYGYTF
TRBD1	TRBV6-5	TRBJ2-3	few	TGTGCCAGCAGTTACTCGAGGACAGGAAGCACAGATACGCAGTATTTT	CASSYSRTGSTDTQYF
.	TRBV9	TRBJ2-1	.	TGTGCCAGCAGCGTAATAGGAGCGGGTGAGCAGTTCTTC	CASSVIGAGEQFF
.	TRBV5-5	TRBJ2-2	.	TGTGCCAGCAGCTTGGTGAGCACCGGGGAGCTGTTTTTT	CASSLVSTGELFF
TRBD2	TRBV11-1	TRBJ2-5	.	TGTGCCAGCAGCTTGGTAGCGGGGGGACTACAAGAGACCCAGTACTTC	CASSLVAGGLQETQYF